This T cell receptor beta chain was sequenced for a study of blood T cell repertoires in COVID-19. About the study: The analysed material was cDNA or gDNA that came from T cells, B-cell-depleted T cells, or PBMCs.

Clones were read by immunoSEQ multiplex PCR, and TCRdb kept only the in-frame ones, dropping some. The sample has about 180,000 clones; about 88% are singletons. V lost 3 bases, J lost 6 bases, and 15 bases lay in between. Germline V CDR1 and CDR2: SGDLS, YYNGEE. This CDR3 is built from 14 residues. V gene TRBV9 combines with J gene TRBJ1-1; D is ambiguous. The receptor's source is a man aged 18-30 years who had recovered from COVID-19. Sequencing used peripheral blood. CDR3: CASSASQRLPEAFF. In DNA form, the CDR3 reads TGTGCCAGCAGCGCTAGTCAGAGACTACCTGAAGCTTTCTTT.